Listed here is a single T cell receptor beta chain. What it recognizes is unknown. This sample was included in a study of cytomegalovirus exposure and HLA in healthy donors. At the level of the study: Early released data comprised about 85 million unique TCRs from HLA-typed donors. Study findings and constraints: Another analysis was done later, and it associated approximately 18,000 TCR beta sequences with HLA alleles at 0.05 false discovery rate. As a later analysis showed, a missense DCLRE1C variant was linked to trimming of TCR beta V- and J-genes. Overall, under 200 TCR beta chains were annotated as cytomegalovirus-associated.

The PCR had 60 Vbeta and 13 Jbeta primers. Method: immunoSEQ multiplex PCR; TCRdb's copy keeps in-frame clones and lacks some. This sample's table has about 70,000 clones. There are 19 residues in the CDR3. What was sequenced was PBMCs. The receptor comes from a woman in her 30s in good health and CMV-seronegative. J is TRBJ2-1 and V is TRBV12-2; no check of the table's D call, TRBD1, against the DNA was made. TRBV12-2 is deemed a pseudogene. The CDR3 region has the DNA TGTGCAAGTCGCCCCAGATCCCGGGACAGGGAAGTTCGCTACAATGAGCAGTTCTTC. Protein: CASRPRSRDREVRYNEQFF.